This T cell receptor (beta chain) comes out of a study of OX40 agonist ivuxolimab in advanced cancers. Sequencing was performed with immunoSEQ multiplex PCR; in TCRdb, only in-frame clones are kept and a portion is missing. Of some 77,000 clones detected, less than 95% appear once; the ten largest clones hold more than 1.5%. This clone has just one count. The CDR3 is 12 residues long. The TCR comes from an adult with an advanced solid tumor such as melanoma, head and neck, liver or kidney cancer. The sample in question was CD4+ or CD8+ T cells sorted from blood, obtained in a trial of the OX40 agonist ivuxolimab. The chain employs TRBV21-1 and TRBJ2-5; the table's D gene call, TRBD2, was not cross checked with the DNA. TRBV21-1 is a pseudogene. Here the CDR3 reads CASSKARGAQYF. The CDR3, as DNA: TGTGCCAGCAGCAAAGCGCGGGGGGCCCAGTACTTC.